This entry concerns a single T cell receptor (beta chain). Original processing notes: Amplification of reference gene primers provided the estimated nucleated cell counts. Profiled with immunoSEQ multiplex PCR; TCRdb holds only in-frame clones, not every one. The D gene and trimming were derived from the DNA, and the V and J assignments and clone size from that table. This table holds 130,000 to 150,000 clones, around nine tenths found once. These data come from a study of blood T cell repertoires in COVID-19. Study summary: Samples representing acute and convalescent COVID-19 were sourced from the United States, Italy and Spain.

Sequencing was performed on peripheral blood. The receptor was isolated from a man aged 45 to 65 with active or convalescent COVID-19.

The CDR3 nucleotides read TGTGCCACCAGCAGAGACCTCGGGGAGGGAGAGAGGGGCAATGAGCAGTTCTTC. Translating gives CATSRDLGEGERGNEQFF. The chain carries TRBV15 and TRBJ2-1, with 7 bases fitting TRBD2. CDR1 is LNHNV, CDR2 YYDKDF, per germline (reference sequence). The length of the CDR3 is 18 residues. The V gene end was trimmed by 0 bases and the J gene end by 6 bases; junction bases not matched to a gene: 14.